This TCR beta chain originates from a study of human T cells and chemical hapten exposure. Study-level information: Skin on the upper inner arm, approximately 2 cm by approximately 2 cm in size, was sensitized with 2% DPC. All through the roughly 23-week study, the scalp of each patient received diphenylcyclopropenone doses weekly. Patch tests containing 0.01% DPC, applied to the upper back, were read at 6 days. Per-sample variation in TCR yield stemmed mainly from small pooled library volume differences.

From germline, CDR1 is KGHSH and CDR2 LQKENI. V gave up 3 bases and J gave up 3 bases; unmatched junction bases: 6. The CDR3 spans 16 residues. This clonotype was seen many times. TCRdb passed the RACE reads through MiXCR, listing each CDR3 protein once. The repertoire holds about 350,000 distinct CDR3 sequences, with roughly 6.3% as singletons. The time point denotes: patch test 2, 6 weeks after DPC sensitization. The sample's treatment: therapeutic diphenylcyclopropenone sensitization with weekly scalp DPC. Sequencing was performed on whole blood, taken in connection with sensitization to the hapten diphenylcyclopropenone (DPC). This chain joins TRBV18 and TRBJ1-2; 11 positions agree with TRBD1. This TCR derives from a woman between 18 and 29 years old with alopecia areata. Some clones in this sample may be carry-over from other donors' samples. The CDR3 sequence is CASSPRTGGADYGYTF. DNA for the CDR3: TGTGCCAGCTCACCCCGGACAGGGGGCGCGGACTATGGCTACACCTTC.